The sequence of this T cell receptor (beta chain) was determined in a study of shared clonotypes between healthy human individuals (dated by TCRdb to about 2020). A note on the overall study: A few men and a couple of women, aged 18 to 49 years, made up the cohort. For each donor, three plates each were used for CD4 naive and CD4 memory, two plates were used for CD8 naive, and one plate was used for CD8 memory. To estimate repertoire size and how much clonotypes are shared between individuals, the study performed deep sequencing of blood TCR repertoires from a few healthy adults. To increase sequencing depth and limit assay-specific biases, TCR repertoire library preparation and sequencing were carried out by different laboratories using diverse techniques. Between about 0.85 and 8.9 billion PBMCs per donor were obtained by leukapheresis. Results and caveats for the whole study, not just this receptor: Across a handful of donors, about 5.2% of naive CD4, approximately 4% of naive CD8, around 2.1% of memory CD4, and about 0.44% of memory CD8 clonotypes were shared. Rarefaction of sorted-subset datasets indicated incomplete sequencing despite the large sequencing depth. Naive subsets generally had larger estimated clonotype richness than memory subsets did. Based on pairwise subsampling, the degree of clonotype sharing among donors was expected to be affected by sequencing depth. Higher generation probabilities were observed for clonotypes shared by all four sorted-subset donors than for non-shared clonotypes. Sampling was restricted to blood, and TCR repertoires in tissue are likely to differ from TCR repertoires in blood. Because the study included only a small number of donors, the genetic and exposure-history diversity represented was limited.

Healthy HIV-negative adults with no recently reported acute infections or vaccinations were included as donors. Only Caucasian adults living in Nashville, Tennessee, USA were represented among the donors. CD4+ T cells were enriched by magnetic negative selection, after which naive cells were positively selected on CD45RA and the negative fraction was taken as the memory subset. Blood was collected by leukapheresis, and PBMCs were isolated by Ficoll-Histopaque density gradient centrifugation and then cryopreserved in liquid nitrogen vapor phase. Analytical flow cytometry was used to check the purity and quantity of every magnetically sorted T cell population. Genomic DNA was isolated from every sorted fraction and measured by UV absorbance on a Nanodrop 2000c. Note on this clone: The antigen it recognizes is unknown. Nothing much larger sits one base from this clone, and base qualities are not available.

Using the deep immunoSEQ assay, TCR CDR3 regions were amplified from genomic DNA by multiplex PCR. Extracted genomic DNA from each cell subset was spread evenly across all wells of several immunoSEQ 96-well plates, with each plate serving as a replicate. Each replicate PCR for sorted subsets received about 0.2 ug genomic DNA, equal to about 29,000 T cell genomes. The purified libraries were quantified using a Qubit 3.0 fluorometer, sized with a Bioanalyzer 2100, and then quantified again using the KAPA Library Quantification kit. A separate single-read 150-cycle Illumina NextSeq 550 flow cell was used to sequence each immunoSEQ 96-well plate. As for the authors' bioinformatics: The immunoSEQ output contained only junctional sequences without quality scores, so filtering could not match that applied to full-length reads. Sequences were annotated with PyIR, a Python wrapper for IgBLAST v1.9, and V/J genes and CDR3 were assigned using IMGT germline references. Reads were filtered out if the reads had weak V/J assignments (E-value above 1e-6), no CDR3, stop codons, out-of-frame junctions, or ambiguous translated residues. A V3J clonotype was defined by an identical inferred V gene, J gene, and CDR3 amino acid sequence. To compute the percentage overlap between repertoires, the number of shared unique clonotypes was divided by the size of the smaller repertoire. RTK rarefaction, the Chao1 estimator, and Recon v2.1 estimates of unobserved clonotypes were used to assess repertoire richness. Generation probabilities for all TCRbeta clonotypes obtained by the gDNA method from a handful of donors were computed using OLGA. TCRdb mirrors the immuneACCESS table, restricted to in-frame sequences. Some clones are absent from its copies; in checked studies, under half trace to an unresolved V gene, and the reason for the others is unknown. D and trimming were read from the DNA, whereas the V and J calls and clone size are those reported in that table. The sample includes some 2,400,000 clones, with 95% observed a single time. The biggest ten clones account for 0.1% to 0.15% of the sample.

Inclusive of the bounding cysteine and phenylalanine, the CDR3 is 14 residues long. The DNA shown is the 42-base CDR3, in frame from base 1. V lost 5 bases and J lost 4 bases, and the count of bases not matched to a germline gene is 5. CDR1 and CDR2, looked up from the germline V gene, are MNHEY and SVGAGI. This chain joins TRBV6-5 to TRBJ1-5, with 7 junctional bases fitting TRBD1. This TCR came from a man aged 18-30 years in good health. What was sequenced was naive CD4+ T cells sorted from blood. What this sample's cell subset or site label stands for: CD45RA+ positively selected. The CDR3 region reads CASSTGTANQPQHF. The bases are TGTGCCAGCAGTACCGGGACAGCTAATCAGCCCCAGCATTTT.